This entry lists 3 T cell receptor beta chains sequenced from one sample in a study of cytomegalovirus exposure and HLA in healthy donors. Vbeta (60) and Jbeta (13) primers were used in the PCR. Profiled with immunoSEQ multiplex PCR; TCRdb holds only in-frame clones, not every one. Among about 140,000 clones, 76% were seen once, and the ten largest hold around 3.6%. The sample taken for sequencing was PBMCs. The origin of the receptors is a man aged 18-30 years in good health and CMV-seronegative.

Worth noting for this clone: Other nucleotide sequences in the sample specify the same CDR3. This CDR3 reads CASSPGGSGNTIYF. The CDR3 DNA sequence: TGTGCCAGCAGTCCCGGGGGTTCTGGAAACACCATATATTTT. J is TRBJ1-3 and V is TRBV28; D is perhaps TRBD1 (5 bases). Germline V CDR1 and CDR2: MDHEN, SYDVKM. V lost 5 bases and J 1 base, leaving 9 bases between the germline ends. The CDR3 contains 14 residues.

The chain employs TRBV27 and TRBJ1-1; D is uncertain. Per germline, CDR1 MNHEY and CDR2 SMNVEV (reference sequence). V lost 6 bases and J lost 1, with 9 bases in between. The CDR3 is 13 amino acids. The CDR3 protein is CASRAAGNTEAFF. CDR3 bases: TGTGCCAGCAGGGCAGCAGGGAACACTGAAGCTTTCTTT.

The chain couples TRBV19 to TRBJ1-1, with D possibly TRBD1 on 5 matching bases. V was shortened by 6 bases and J by 5 bases, with 10 bases between the two germline ends. Germline V gives CDR1 LNHDA, CDR2 SQIVND (reference sequence). This CDR3 region has 12 residues. This CDR3 is CASRVGGTEAFF. Written as DNA, the CDR3 is TGTGCCAGTAGGGTCGGGGGTACTGAAGCTTTCTTT.